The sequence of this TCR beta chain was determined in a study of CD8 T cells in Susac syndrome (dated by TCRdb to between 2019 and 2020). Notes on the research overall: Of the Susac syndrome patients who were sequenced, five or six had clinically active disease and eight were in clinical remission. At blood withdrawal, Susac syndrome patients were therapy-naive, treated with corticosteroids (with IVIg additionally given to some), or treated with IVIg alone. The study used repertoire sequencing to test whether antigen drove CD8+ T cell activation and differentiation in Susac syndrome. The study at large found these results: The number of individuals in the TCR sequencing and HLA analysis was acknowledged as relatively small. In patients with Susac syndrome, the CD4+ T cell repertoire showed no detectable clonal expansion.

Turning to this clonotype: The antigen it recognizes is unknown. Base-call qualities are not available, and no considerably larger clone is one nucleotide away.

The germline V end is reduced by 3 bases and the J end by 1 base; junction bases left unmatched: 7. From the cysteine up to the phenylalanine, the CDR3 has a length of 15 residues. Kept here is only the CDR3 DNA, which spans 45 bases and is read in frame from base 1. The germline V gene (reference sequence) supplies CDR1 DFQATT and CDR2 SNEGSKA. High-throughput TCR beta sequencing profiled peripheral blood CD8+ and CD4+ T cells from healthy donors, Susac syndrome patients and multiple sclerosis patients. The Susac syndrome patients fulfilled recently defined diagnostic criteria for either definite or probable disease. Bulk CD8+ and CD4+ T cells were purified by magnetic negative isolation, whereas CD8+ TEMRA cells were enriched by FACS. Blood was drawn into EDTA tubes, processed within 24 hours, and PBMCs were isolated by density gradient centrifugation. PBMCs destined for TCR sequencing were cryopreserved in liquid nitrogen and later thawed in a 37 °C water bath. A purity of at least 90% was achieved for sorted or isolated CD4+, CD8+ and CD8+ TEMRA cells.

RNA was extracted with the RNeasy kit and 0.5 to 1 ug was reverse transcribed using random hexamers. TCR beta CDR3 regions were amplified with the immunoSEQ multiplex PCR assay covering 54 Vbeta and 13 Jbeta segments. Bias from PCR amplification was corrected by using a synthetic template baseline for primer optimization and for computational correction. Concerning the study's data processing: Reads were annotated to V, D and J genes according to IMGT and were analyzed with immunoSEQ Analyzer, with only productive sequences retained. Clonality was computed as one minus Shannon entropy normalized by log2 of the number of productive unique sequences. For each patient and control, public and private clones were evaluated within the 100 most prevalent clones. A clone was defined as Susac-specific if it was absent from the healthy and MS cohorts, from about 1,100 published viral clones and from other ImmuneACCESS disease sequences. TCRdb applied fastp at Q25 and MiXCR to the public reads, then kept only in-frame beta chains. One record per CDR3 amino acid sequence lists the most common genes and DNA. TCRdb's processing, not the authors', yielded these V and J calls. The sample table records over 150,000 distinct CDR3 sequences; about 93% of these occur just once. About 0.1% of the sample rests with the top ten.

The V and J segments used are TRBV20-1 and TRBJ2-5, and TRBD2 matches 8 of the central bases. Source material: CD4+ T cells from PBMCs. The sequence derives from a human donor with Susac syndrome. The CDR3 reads CSASPLAGSQETQYF. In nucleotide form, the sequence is TGCAGTGCTAGCCCTTTAGCGGGAAGCCAAGAGACCCAGTACTTC.